This entry concerns a single T cell receptor beta chain. The CDR3 contains 19 residues. Trimming shortened V by 1 base and J by 0 bases, and 20 bases separated the two germline ends. Germline-derived CDR1 and CDR2 are SGHDT and YYEEEE. This sample stems from a study of cytomegalovirus exposure and HLA in healthy donors. The study ran its PCR with 60 Vbeta and 13 Jbeta primers. Profiled with immunoSEQ multiplex PCR; TCRdb holds only in-frame clones, not every one. Of under 200,000 clones listed, around 68% are singletons. This chain connects TRBV5-6 to TRBJ1-5; possible D gene TRBD1, 5 bases. The sequenced sample was PBMCs. The TCR was taken from a man between 50 and 59 years old in good health and CMV-seronegative. CDR3 loop: CASSLRGGIVLYSNQPQHF. The DNA of the CDR3 is TGTGCCAGCAGCTTGCGGGGGGGGATCGTCCTTTATAGCAATCAGCCCCAGCATTTT.